Included here is one T cell receptor (beta chain) sequence, with context. This record comes from a study of blood T cell repertoires in COVID-19. Study at large: PBMCs, B-cell-depleted T cells, or T cells provided the cDNA or gDNA that made up the material.

The V and J ends lost 5 bases and 5 bases, in that order; junction bases with no gene match: 3. The CDR3 covers 13 residues. Germline CDR1 MNHEY, CDR2 SVGEGT. The authors' processing: Estimates of nucleated cell counts were drawn from the amplification of reference gene primers. Here immunoSEQ multiplex PCR was the method, and the copy in TCRdb shows in-frame clones only, minus some. V, J and clone size are taken as reported in that table, and D and trimming were inferred from the DNA itself. The sample consists of 250,000 to 300,000 clones, roughly 89% of them appearing once. This sequence was found in a man between 45 and 60 years old with acute or convalescent COVID-19. V usage is TRBV6-2 or TRBV6-3 and J usage is TRBJ1-2; 9 bases are a match to TRBD1. Sequenced: peripheral blood. The CDR3 region is CASSLDRGYGYTF. The CDR3 DNA reads as TGTGCCAGCAGTCTCGACAGGGGGTATGGCTACACCTTC.